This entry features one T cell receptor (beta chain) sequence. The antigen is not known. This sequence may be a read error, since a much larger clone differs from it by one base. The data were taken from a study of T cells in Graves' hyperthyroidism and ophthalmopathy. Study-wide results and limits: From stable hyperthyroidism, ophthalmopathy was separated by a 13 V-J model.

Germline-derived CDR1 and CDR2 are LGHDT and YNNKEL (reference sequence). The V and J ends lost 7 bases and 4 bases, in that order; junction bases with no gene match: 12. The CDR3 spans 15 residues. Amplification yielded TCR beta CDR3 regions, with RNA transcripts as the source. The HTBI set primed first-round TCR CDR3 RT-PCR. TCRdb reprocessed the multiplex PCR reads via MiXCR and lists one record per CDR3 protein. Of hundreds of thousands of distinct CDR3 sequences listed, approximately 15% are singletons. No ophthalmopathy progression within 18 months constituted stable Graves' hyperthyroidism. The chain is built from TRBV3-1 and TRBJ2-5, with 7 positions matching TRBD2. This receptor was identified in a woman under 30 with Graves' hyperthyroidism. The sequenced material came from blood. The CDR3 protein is CASNARGGSGETQYF. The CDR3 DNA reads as TGTGCCAGCAATGCCCGGGGCGGGAGTGGAGAGACCCAGTACTTC.